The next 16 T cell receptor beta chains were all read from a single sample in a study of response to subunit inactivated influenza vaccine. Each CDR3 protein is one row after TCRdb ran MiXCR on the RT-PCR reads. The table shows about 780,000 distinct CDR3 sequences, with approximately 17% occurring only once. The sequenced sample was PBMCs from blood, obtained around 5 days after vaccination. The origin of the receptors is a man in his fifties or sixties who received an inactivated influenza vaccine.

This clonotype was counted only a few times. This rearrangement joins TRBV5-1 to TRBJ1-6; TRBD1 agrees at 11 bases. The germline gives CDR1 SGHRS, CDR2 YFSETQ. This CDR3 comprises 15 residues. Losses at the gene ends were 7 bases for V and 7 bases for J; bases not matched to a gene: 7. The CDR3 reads CASGMGQGGNSPLHF. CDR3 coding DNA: TGCGCCAGCGGCATGGGACAGGGGGGAAATTCACCCCTCCACTTT.

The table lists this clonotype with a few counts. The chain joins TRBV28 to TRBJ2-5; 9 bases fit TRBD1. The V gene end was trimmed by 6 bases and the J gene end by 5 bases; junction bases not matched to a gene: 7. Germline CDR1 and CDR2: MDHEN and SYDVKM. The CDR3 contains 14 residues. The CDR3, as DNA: TGTGCCAGCAGACCGGGACAGGGTAGGGAGACCCAGTACTTC. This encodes CASRPGQGRETQYF.

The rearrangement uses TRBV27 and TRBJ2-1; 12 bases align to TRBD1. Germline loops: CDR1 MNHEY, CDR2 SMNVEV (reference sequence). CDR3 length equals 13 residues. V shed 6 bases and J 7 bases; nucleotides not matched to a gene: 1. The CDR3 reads CASRGQGANEQFF. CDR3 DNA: TGTGCCAGCAGGGGACAGGGGGCAAATGAGCAGTTCTTC.

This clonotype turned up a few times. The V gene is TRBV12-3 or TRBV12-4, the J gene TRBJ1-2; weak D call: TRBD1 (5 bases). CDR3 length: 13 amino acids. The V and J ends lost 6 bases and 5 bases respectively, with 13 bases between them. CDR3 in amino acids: CASSSRQPYGYTF. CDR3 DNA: TGTGCCAGCAGCTCCCGACAGCCTTATGGCTACACCTTC.

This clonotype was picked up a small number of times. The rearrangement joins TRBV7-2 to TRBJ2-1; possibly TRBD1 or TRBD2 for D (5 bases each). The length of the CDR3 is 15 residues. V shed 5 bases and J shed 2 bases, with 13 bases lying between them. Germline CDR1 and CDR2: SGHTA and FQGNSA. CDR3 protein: CASSTRGLTYNEQFF. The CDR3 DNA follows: TGTGCCAGCAGCACTAGGGGCCTGACCTACAATGAGCAGTTCTTC.

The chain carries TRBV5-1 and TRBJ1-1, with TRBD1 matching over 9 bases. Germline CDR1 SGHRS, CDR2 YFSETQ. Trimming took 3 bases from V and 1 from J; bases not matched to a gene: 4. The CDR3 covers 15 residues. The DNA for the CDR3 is TGCGCCAGCAGCTGGGGACAGGGAACGAACACTGAAGCTTTCTTT. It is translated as CASSWGQGTNTEAFF.

The CDR3 DNA sequence: TGCGCCAGCAGCCAAGAGGACACCTTTCGGGAGCAGTACTTC. The encoded protein is CASSQEDTFREQYF. The chain joins TRBV4-3 to TRBJ2-7, with D perhaps matching TRBD1 (5 bases). Germline CDR1 and CDR2: LGHNA and YSLEER. CDR3 size: 14 residues. V lost 0 bases to trimming and J lost 7 bases, with 13 bases between them.

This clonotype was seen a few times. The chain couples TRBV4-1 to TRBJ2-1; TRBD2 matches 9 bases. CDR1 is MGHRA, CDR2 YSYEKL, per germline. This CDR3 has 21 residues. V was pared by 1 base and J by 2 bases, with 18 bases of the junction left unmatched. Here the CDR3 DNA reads TGCGCCAGCAGCCAAGGGATCGGGATACTAGCGGGCTCGCGGACCTACAATGAGCAGTTCTTC. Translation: CASSQGIGILAGSRTYNEQFF.

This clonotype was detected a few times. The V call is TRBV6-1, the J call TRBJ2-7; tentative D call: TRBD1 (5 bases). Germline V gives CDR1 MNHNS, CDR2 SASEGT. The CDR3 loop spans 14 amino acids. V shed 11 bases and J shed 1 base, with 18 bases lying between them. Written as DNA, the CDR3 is TGTGCCGCCATCGTCAGGGATGGGTCCTACGAGCAGTACTTC. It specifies CAAIVRDGSYEQYF.

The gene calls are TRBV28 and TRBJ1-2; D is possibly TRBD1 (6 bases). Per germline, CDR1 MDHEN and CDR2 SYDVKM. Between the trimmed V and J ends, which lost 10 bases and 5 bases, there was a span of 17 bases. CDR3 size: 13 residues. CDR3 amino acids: CATRGTLAYGYTF. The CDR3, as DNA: TGTGCCACTAGAGGGACATTGGCTTATGGCTACACCTTC.

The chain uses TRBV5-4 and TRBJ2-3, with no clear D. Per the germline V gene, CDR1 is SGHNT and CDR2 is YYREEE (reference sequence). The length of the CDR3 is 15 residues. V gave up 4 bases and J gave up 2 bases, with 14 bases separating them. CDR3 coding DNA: TGTGCCAGCAGCGACCGGGCGCGGCACACAGATACGCAGTATTTT. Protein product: CASSDRARHTDTQYF.

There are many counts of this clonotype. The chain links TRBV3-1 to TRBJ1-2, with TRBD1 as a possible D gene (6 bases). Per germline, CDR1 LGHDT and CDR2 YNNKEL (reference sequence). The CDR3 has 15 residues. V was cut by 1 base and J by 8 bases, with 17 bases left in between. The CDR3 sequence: CASSQAYPGAAGYTF. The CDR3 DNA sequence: TGTGCCAGCAGCCAAGCCTATCCAGGGGCGGCCGGCTACACCTTC.

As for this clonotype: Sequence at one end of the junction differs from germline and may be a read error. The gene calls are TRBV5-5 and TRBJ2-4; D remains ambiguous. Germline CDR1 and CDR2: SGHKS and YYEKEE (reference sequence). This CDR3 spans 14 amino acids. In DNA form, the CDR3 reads TGTACCAGCAGCTTCAGTCTAGCCAAAAACATTCAGTACTTC. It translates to CTSSFSLAKNIQYF.

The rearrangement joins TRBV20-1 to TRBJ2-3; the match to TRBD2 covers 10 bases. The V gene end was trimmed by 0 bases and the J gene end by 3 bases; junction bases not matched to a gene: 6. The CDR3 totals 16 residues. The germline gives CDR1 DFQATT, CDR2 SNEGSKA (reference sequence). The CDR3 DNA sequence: TGCAGTGCTAGAGATAGGGTAGCGGGGGGAACAGATACGCAGTATTTT. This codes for CSARDRVAGGTDTQYF.

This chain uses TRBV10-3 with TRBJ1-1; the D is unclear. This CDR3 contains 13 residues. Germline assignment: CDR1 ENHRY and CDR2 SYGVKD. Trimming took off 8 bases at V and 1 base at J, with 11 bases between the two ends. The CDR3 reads CAIQPGRNTEAFF. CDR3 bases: TGTGCCATCCAACCCGGACGGAACACTGAAGCTTTCTTT.

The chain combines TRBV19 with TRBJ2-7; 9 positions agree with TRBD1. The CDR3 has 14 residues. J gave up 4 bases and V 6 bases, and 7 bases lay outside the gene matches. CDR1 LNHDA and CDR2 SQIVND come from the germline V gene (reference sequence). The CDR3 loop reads CASRWTGETYEQYF. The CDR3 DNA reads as TGTGCCAGTAGATGGACAGGGGAGACGTACGAGCAGTACTTC.